The entry below gives a single TCR beta chain sequence along with its context. The data stem from a study of blood T cell repertoires in COVID-19. The table came from immunoSEQ multiplex PCR; TCRdb's copy has only in-frame clones and leaves some out. This sample yields more than 95,000 clones, of which around 86% are seen a single time; more than 4% belongs to the top ten. This CDR3 is 19 amino acids long. The ends were cut back, 1 base at V and 0 bases at J, with 22 bases in the middle. Germline V lookup: CDR1 LGHNT, CDR2 FRNRAP. Input material: peripheral blood. The rearrangement joins TRBV12-5 to TRBJ2-7; tentative D call: TRBD1 (6 bases). The receptor's source is a man aged 50 to 60 with acute or convalescent COVID-19. The CDR3 region is CASGLASSLGHHNSYEQYF. CDR3 DNA sequence: TGTGCTAGTGGTTTGGCTTCGAGCTTGGGACATCATAACTCCTACGAGCAGTACTTC.